The 30 T cell receptor beta chains below were found in one sample sequenced in a study of T cells after yellow fever vaccination. TCRdb processed the 5' RACE reads anew with MiXCR; each CDR3 protein has one entry. The sample consists of some 560,000 distinct CDR3 sequences, 19% of them appearing once. The sample in question was PBMCs, obtained 15 days after the yellow fever booster vaccination. The receptor set was obtained from a man between 25 and 39 years old who received the YFV17D yellow fever vaccine.

This clonotype has a handful of counts. V is TRBV12-3 or TRBV12-4 and J is TRBJ2-7, with D possibly being TRBD1 (6 bases). This CDR3 spans 13 amino acids. Trimming cost V 2 bases and J 5 bases, with 10 bases left between them. The CDR3 is CASSLWGHDEQYF. Here the CDR3 DNA reads TGTGCCAGCAGTTTATGGGGGCACGACGAGCAGTACTTC.

The genes are TRBV5-1 and TRBJ2-7; 9 bases map to TRBD2. From germline, CDR1 is SGHRS and CDR2 YFSETQ. The CDR3 contains 15 residues. The trim removed 0 bases at V and 2 bases at J, leaving 3 bases unmatched. Here the CDR3 reads CASSLASSGAYEQYF. The DNA for the CDR3 is TGCGCCAGCAGCTTGGCATCTAGCGGGGCCTACGAGCAGTACTTC.

This clonotype showed up just a few times. The V and J genes are TRBV29-1 and TRBJ1-2; TRBD1 matches 9 bases. J lost 8 bases, V lost 3 bases, and 10 bases had no gene match. This CDR3 contains 14 residues. The V gene's germline CDR1 is SQVTM and CDR2 ANQGSEA. The CDR3 sequence: CSVDLFGTGNGYTF. The CDR3 region has the DNA TGCAGCGTTGATTTATTTGGGACAGGGAACGGCTACACCTTC.

Only a few counts were recorded for this clonotype. DNA for the CDR3: TGTGCCAGCAGTTTCTCTTTGGGACTCAAATCCTACGAGCAGTACTTC. Translated: CASSFSLGLKSYEQYF. The rearrangement joins TRBV12-3 or TRBV12-4 to TRBJ2-7, with a possible D match to TRBD2 (6 bases). The CDR3 totals 16 residues. V lost 3 bases, J lost 1 base, and 16 bases lay in between.

This clonotype was observed a few times. The chain carries TRBV7-9 and TRBJ2-7, with D unclear. The CDR3 is 15 amino acids. The germline V gene has CDR1 SEHNR and CDR2 FQNEAQ (reference sequence). V was trimmed by 1 base and J by 2 bases, leaving 12 bases between them. CDR3 sequence (DNA): TGTGCCAGCAGCTTAGGGAAGACGGATACCTACGAGCAGTACTTC. Translation: CASSLGKTDTYEQYF.

This clonotype occurred many times. The CDR3 spells CSARNPSGNYNEQFF. CDR3 DNA: TGCAGTGCTAGGAACCCGAGCGGGAACTACAATGAGCAGTTCTTC. The chain carries TRBV20-1 and TRBJ2-1; TRBD2 agrees at 7 bases. The V gene end was trimmed by 3 bases and the J gene end by 3 bases; junction bases not matched to a gene: 8. CDR3 size: 15 residues. Germline-derived CDR1 and CDR2 are DFQATT and SNEGSKA (reference sequence).

V gene TRBV7-2 combines with J gene TRBJ2-7; D assignment may be TRBD1 or TRBD2 (6 bases each). CDR1 SGHTA and CDR2 FQGNSA come from the germline V gene. CDR3 length: 16 amino acids. The V gene lost 1 base and the J gene lost 3 bases, with 16 bases spanning the gap. CDR3 amino acids: CASSLGGAGQIYEQYF. The CDR3 DNA follows: TGTGCCAGCAGCTTAGGGGGGGCGGGTCAGATCTACGAGCAGTACTTC.

On this clonotype: This may come from a read error, since a much larger clone is one base off. V is TRBV7-6 and J is TRBJ2-3; D is unclear. The CDR3 runs 13 residues. V was cut by 4 bases and J by 1 base, with 6 bases left in between. Germline CDR1 SGHVS, CDR2 FNYEAQ. CDR3: CASSSDGTDTQYF. CDR3 sequence (DNA): TGTGCCAGCAGCTCTGACGGCACAGATACGCAGTATTTT.

The chain is built from TRBV15 and TRBJ1-1; TRBD1 matches at 10 bases. J lost 4 bases, V lost 3 bases, and 5 bases had no gene match. CDR1 and CDR2 from the germline V gene are LNHNV and YYDKDF (reference sequence). CDR3 length: 15 residues. The CDR3 DNA is TGTGCCACCAGCAGGGGACAGGGGATGGGCACTGAAGCTTTCTTT. It encodes CATSRGQGMGTEAFF.

This clonotype has more than one count but fewer than ten. The chain couples TRBV5-1 to TRBJ2-7; D could derive from TRBD1 or TRBD2 (6 bases each). V lost 0 bases to trimming and J lost 6 bases, with 16 bases between them. In germline, CDR1 is SGHRS, CDR2 YFSETQ. This CDR3 contains 15 residues. The CDR3 reads CASSLAGDGGSEQYF. The DNA for the CDR3 is TGCGCCAGCAGCTTGGCGGGGGACGGGGGCTCCGAGCAGTACTTC.

This chain uses TRBV29-1 with TRBJ2-5, with D possibly TRBD2 on 6 matching bases. The CDR3 length is 13 residues. The germline V and J ends were trimmed by 6 bases and 0 bases, with 11 bases remaining between them. In germline, CDR1 is SQVTM, CDR2 ANQGSEA. The CDR3 nucleotides are TGCAGCGTATTCCTAGCGAACCAAGAGACCCAGTACTTC. It is translated as CSVFLANQETQYF.

This clonotype turned up a few times. The V call is TRBV20-1, the J call TRBJ2-3; perhaps TRBD1 as D (6 bases). Germline-derived CDR1 and CDR2 are DFQATT and SNEGSKA (reference sequence). The ends were cut back, 2 bases at V and 4 bases at J, with 10 bases in the middle. This CDR3 comprises 13 residues. CDR3 residues: CSARNGGPDTQYF. The CDR3 DNA sequence: TGCAGTGCTAGAAATGGGGGCCCAGATACGCAGTATTTT.

This chain links TRBV9 with TRBJ2-5; D ambiguous. This CDR3 spans 15 amino acids. The V end was cut by 3 bases, the J end by 1 base, with 13 bases between. Germline V lookup: CDR1 SGDLS, CDR2 YYNGEE. The CDR3, as DNA: TGTGCCAGCAGCGCCCTAGGCGACACCCAAGAGACCCAGTACTTC. This encodes CASSALGDTQETQYF.

This clonotype showed up just once. The chain employs TRBV19 and TRBJ2-1; perhaps TRBD2 as D (5 bases). Germline loops: CDR1 LNHDA, CDR2 SQIVND (reference sequence). The germline V and J ends were trimmed by 5 bases and 8 bases, with 16 bases remaining between them. The CDR3 covers 14 residues. The CDR3 here is CASSDSGSRDEQFF. The CDR3 DNA follows: TGTGCCAGTAGTGATAGTGGGAGTCGCGATGAGCAGTTCTTC.

This clonotype was found a few times. J is TRBJ1-2 and V is TRBV5-1; D gene ambiguous. V was pared by 0 bases and J by 1 base, with 13 bases between. The V gene's germline CDR1 is SGHRS and CDR2 YFSETQ. There are 16 residues in the CDR3. CDR3 in amino acids: CASSLVGGANNYGYTF. As DNA, the CDR3 is TGCGCCAGCAGCTTGGTCGGTGGCGCGAATAACTATGGCTACACCTTC.

This clonotype was counted a few times. The genes are TRBV6-1 and TRBJ2-5; 10 bases are a match to TRBD1. The CDR3 covers 14 residues. The V and J ends lost 3 bases and 3 bases, in that order; junction bases with no gene match: 1. The V gene's germline CDR1 is MNHNS and CDR2 SASEGT. The CDR3 DNA sequence: TGTGCCAGCAGTGAGACAGGGGGCAAAGAGACCCAGTACTTC. Translating it yields CASSETGGKETQYF.

The chain links TRBV4-3 to TRBJ2-5, with 10 bases aligning to TRBD2. Unmatched junction bases numbered 12, after V lost 4 bases and J lost 7 bases. This CDR3 comprises 16 residues. Germline-derived CDR1 and CDR2 are LGHNA and YSLEER. The CDR3 loop reads CASSPSSPSGSATQYF. The CDR3 region has the DNA TGCGCCAGCAGCCCAAGTTCTCCTAGCGGGAGTGCGACCCAGTACTTC.

The chain has TRBV18 and TRBJ2-2; tentatively, D is TRBD1 (6 bases). CDR1 and CDR2 from the germline V gene are KGHSH and LQKENI. This CDR3 comprises 15 residues. Trimming took off 6 bases at V and 1 base at J, with 12 bases between the two ends. The CDR3 sequence: CASSPRTVNTGELFF. For the CDR3, the DNA is TGTGCCAGCTCGCCTCGGACAGTGAACACCGGGGAGCTGTTTTTT.

This clonotype was counted only a few times. The CDR3 sequence: CASPGFRGRAAYEQYF. Here the CDR3 DNA reads TGTGCCAGCCCGGGGTTTAGGGGTAGAGCGGCCTACGAGCAGTACTTC. This rearrangement joins TRBV7-2 to TRBJ2-7; D possibly uses TRBD1 or TRBD2 (5 bases each). Germline V gene lookup returns CDR1 SGHTA and CDR2 FQGNSA. V was trimmed by 8 bases and J by 2 bases, leaving 22 bases between them. This CDR3 has 16 amino acids.

The V gene is TRBV29-1, the J gene TRBJ1-1; possible D gene TRBD1, 5 bases. The CDR3 sequence is 13 residues long. Germline V lookup: CDR1 SQVTM, CDR2 ANQGSEA. Between the trimmed V and J ends, which lost 7 bases and 2 bases, there was a span of 14 bases. The CDR3: CSAWGGKNTEAFF. The CDR3 region has the DNA TGCAGCGCTTGGGGGGGGAAAAACACTGAAGCTTTCTTT. The whole variable domain, remainder taken from reference TRBV29-1 and TRBJ1-1, is SAVISQKPSRDICQRGTSLTIQCQVDSQVTMMFWYRQQPGQSLTLIATANQGSEATYESGFVIDKFPISRPNLTFSTLTVSNMSPEDSSIYLCSAWGGKNTEAFFGQGTRLTVV.

This clonotype was detected many times. This chain uses TRBV12-3 or TRBV12-4 with TRBJ2-7; TRBD1 might be the D (5 bases). The V end was cut by 3 bases, the J end by 1 base, with 7 bases between. This CDR3 has 13 amino acids. The CDR3, as DNA: TGTGCCAGCAGTTTGCAGGGTTCCTACGAGCAGTACTTC. Translation gives CASSLQGSYEQYF.

This clonotype appeared a few times. V is TRBV6-1 and J is TRBJ2-3; D is ambiguous. Per germline, CDR1 MNHNS and CDR2 SASEGT. V was shortened by 8 bases and J by 0 bases, with 15 bases between the two germline ends. CDR3 length equals 15 residues. The CDR3 protein is CASGSVRKSTDTQYF. The CDR3 DNA is TGTGCCAGCGGAAGCGTACGGAAAAGCACAGATACGCAGTATTTT.

This clonotype was recorded a few times. The chain combines TRBV20-1 with TRBJ1-1; 8 positions agree with TRBD1. Germline CDR1 is DFQATT and CDR2 is SNEGSKA (reference sequence). J was trimmed by 0 bases and V by 6 bases; bases with no gene match: 6. The CDR3 has 14 residues. CDR3 amino acids: CSARQGSMNTEAFF. The DNA of the CDR3 is TGCAGTGCCAGACAGGGGAGCATGAACACTGAAGCTTTCTTT.

The gene calls are TRBV7-9 and TRBJ2-7; D might be TRBD2 (6 bases). The CDR3 sequence is 16 residues long. From germline, CDR1 is SEHNR and CDR2 FQNEAQ (reference sequence). V dropped 3 bases and J dropped 2 bases, with 17 bases sitting between them. The CDR3 DNA follows: TGTGCCAGCAGCTTGGTGGAGGGTAGGGGACCCTACGAGCAGTACTTC. It encodes CASSLVEGRGPYEQYF. Variable domain in full (rest from reference TRBV7-9 and TRBJ2-7): DTGVSQNPRHKITKRGQNVTFRCDPISEHNRLYWYRQTLGQGPEFLTYFQNEAQLEKSRLLSDRFSAERPKGSFSTLEIQRTEQGDSAMYLCASSLVEGRGPYEQYFGPGTRLTVT.

CDR3 coding DNA: TGTGCCAGCAGCGCTCAACAGGGGTCCTATGGCTACACCTTC. Amino acid sequence: CASSAQQGSYGYTF. This chain connects TRBV7-2 to TRBJ1-2, with 7 positions matching TRBD1. V trimming: 5 bases; J trimming: 4 bases; junction bases outside the gene matches: 7. CDR1 is SGHTA and CDR2 is FQGNSA in the germline V gene. The length of the CDR3 is 14 residues.

The rearrangement uses TRBV7-2 and TRBJ2-1, with 7 bases matching TRBD1. The CDR3 spans 15 residues. V was clipped by 6 bases and J by 0 bases; unmatched bases: 5. Germline-derived CDR1 and CDR2 are SGHTA and FQGNSA. Written as DNA, the CDR3 is TGTGCCAGCAGTCAGGACAGGTTCTCCTACAATGAGCAGTTCTTC. Its protein product is CASSQDRFSYNEQFF.

The chain is built from TRBV20-1 and TRBJ2-3; D remains unclear. This CDR3 is 14 amino acids long. The germline CDR1 and CDR2 sequences are DFQATT and SNEGSKA (reference sequence). The ends were cut back, 2 bases at V and 2 bases at J, with 11 bases in the middle. The CDR3 is CSARHAEITDTQYF. In nucleotides, the CDR3 is TGCAGTGCTAGACATGCCGAGATCACAGATACGCAGTATTTT.

This clonotype was counted ten times or more. The rearrangement uses TRBV5-1 and TRBJ2-3, with a tentative D call TRBD2 (6 bases). The CDR3 spans 15 residues. Germline CDR1 SGHRS, CDR2 YFSETQ. V lost 1 base and J 7 bases, leaving 16 bases between the germline ends. In DNA, the CDR3 is TGCGCCAGCAGCTTGAGTCACACTAGCCAACATACGCAGTATTTT. Protein sequence: CASSLSHTSQHTQYF.

The CDR3 sequence: CASSQVGAGVHEQYF. The CDR3 bases are TGTGCCAGCAGCCAAGTCGGAGCGGGAGTCCACGAGCAGTACTTC. The gene calls are TRBV3-1 and TRBJ2-7; 8 bases map to TRBD2. Germline values: CDR1 LGHDT, CDR2 YNNKEL (reference sequence). CDR3 length equals 15 residues. J was trimmed by 5 bases and V by 1 base; bases with no gene match: 7.

The chain employs TRBV27 and TRBJ2-2; D is unresolved. Germline CDR1 and CDR2: MNHEY and SMNVEV (reference sequence). Trimming left V 2 bases short and J 6 bases short, with 13 bases between. The CDR3 has 15 residues. The CDR3 loop reads CASSLGEGGSGELFF. The CDR3 DNA follows: TGTGCCAGCAGTTTAGGGGAAGGCGGATCCGGGGAGCTGTTTTTT.